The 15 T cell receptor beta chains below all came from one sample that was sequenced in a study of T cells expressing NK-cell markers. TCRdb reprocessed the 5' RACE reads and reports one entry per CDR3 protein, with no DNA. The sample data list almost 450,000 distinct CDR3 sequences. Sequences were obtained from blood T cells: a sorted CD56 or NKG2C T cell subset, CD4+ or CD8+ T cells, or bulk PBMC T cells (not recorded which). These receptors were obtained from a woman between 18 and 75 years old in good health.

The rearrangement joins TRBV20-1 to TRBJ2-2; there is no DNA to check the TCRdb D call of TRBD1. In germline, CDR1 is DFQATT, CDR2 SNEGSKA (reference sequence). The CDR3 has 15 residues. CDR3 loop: CSASQPWGGTGELFF.

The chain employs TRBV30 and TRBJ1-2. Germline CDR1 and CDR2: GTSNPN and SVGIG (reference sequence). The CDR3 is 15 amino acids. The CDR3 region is CAWDRIDTDHYGYTF.

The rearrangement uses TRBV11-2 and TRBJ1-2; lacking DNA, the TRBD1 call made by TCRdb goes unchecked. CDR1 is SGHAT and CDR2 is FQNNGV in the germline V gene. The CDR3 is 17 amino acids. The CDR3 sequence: CASSSSRPGTGNYGYTF.

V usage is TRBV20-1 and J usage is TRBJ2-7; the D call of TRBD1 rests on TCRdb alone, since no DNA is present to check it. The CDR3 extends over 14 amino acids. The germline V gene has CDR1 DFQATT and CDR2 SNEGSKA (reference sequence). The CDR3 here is CSAIRGGRFDEQYF.

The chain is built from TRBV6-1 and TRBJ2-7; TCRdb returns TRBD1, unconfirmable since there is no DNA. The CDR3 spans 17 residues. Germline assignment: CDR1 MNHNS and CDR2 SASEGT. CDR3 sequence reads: CASRRTVGPIGAYEQYF.

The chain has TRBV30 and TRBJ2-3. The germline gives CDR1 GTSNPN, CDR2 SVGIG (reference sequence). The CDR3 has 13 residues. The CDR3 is CAWSAVVTDTQYF.

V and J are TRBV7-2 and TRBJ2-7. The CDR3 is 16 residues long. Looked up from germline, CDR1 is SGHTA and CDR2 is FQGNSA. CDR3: CASSLYSVASSYEQYF.

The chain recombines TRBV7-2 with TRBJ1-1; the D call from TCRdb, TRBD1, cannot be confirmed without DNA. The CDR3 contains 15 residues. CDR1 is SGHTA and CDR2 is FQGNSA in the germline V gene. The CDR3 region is CASSLFSPGNTEAFF.

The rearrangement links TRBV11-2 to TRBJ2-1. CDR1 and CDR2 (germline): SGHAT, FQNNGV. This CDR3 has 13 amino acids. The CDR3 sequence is CASSLDRMNEQFF. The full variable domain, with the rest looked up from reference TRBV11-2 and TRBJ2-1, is EAGVAQSPRYKIIEKRQSVAFWCNPISGHATLYWYQQILGQGPKLLIQFQNNGVVDDSQLPKDRFSAERLKGVDSTLKIQPAKLEDSAVYLCASSLDRMNEQFFGPGTRLTVL.

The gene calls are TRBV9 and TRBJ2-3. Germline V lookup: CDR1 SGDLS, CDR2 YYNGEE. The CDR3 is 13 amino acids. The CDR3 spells CASSVGMGDTQYF. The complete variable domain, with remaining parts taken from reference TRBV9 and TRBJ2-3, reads DSGVTQTPKHLITATGQRVTLRCSPRSGDLSVYWYQQSLDQGLQFLIQYYNGEERAKGNILERFSAQQFPDLHSELNLSSLELGDSALYFCASSVGMGDTQYFGPGTRLTVL.

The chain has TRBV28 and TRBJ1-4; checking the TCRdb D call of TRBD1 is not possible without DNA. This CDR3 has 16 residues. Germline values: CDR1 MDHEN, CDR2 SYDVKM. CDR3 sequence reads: CASSPSRGRVQEKLFF. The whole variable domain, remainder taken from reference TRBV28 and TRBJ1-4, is DVKVTQSSRYLVKRTGEKVFLECVQDMDHENMFWYRQDPGLGLRLIYFSYDVKMKEKGDIPEGYSVSREKKERFSLILESASTNQTSMYLCASSPSRGRVQEKLFFGSGTQLSVL.

This chain's CDR3 is CSGVTGGNTIYF. The chain couples TRBV29-1 to TRBJ1-3; TCRdb calls TRBD1, which cannot be checked without DNA. Germline V gene sequence: CDR1 SQVTM, CDR2 ANQGSEA. This CDR3 contains 12 residues.

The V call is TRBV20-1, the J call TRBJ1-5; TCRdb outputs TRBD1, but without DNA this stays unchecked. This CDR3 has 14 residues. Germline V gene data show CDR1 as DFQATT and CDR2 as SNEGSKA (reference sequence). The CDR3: CSASPEGGNQPQHF.

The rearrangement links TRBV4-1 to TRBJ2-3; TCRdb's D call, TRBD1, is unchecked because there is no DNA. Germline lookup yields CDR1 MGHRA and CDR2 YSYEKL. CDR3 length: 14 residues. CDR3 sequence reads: CASSQGGGTDTQYF.

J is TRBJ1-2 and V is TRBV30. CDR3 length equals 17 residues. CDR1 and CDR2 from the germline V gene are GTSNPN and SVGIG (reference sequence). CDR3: CAWSVGTRNTLLSGYTF.